The 14 T cell receptor beta chains given below trace back to one sample, sequenced in a study of CD8 T cells in ankylosing spondylitis. General study results and limits: Roughly 8 highly homologous variants made up a TCR beta motif, and this motif appeared characteristic of ankylosing spondylitis blood.

Their antigens remain unidentified. MiXCR was run by TCRdb on the 5' RACE reads, yielding one entry per CDR3 protein. The table has about 440,000 distinct CDR3 sequences, approximately 17% seen once. The material sequenced was blood, either unsorted or a sorted T cell fraction (not recorded which). The source is a male donor with ankylosing spondylitis.

This chain connects TRBV9 to TRBJ1-2; D is ambiguous. The CDR3 sequence is 14 residues long. V was pared by 0 bases and J by 8 bases, with 14 bases between. CDR1 and CDR2 from the germline V gene are SGDLS and YYNGEE. The CDR3, as DNA: TGTGCCAGCAGCGTAGATGGAGGTCCCGGGGGCTACACCTTC. Amino acids: CASSVDGGPGGYTF.

This sequence joins TRBV5-1 and TRBJ1-4; 9 nucleotides line up with TRBD1. Germline CDR1 reads SGHRS; CDR2 reads YFSETQ. Trimming cost V 4 bases and J 8 bases; bases outside gene matches: 9. CDR3 size: 15 residues. The chain's CDR3 is CASSRLPGTGEKLFF. The DNA of the CDR3 is TGCGCCAGCAGCAGACTTCCCGGGACAGGGGAAAAACTGTTTTTT.

This clonotype was found a few times. The V gene is TRBV6-2 or TRBV6-3, the J gene TRBJ2-1, with 14 bases aligning to TRBD2. The CDR3 length is 20 residues. CDR1 and CDR2 from the germline V gene are MNHEY and SVGEGT. V was pared by 8 bases and J by 0 bases, with 15 bases of the junction left unmatched. CDR3 loop: CASGPRTSGRLSSSYNEQFF. CDR3 DNA: TGTGCCAGCGGCCCCCGGACTAGCGGGAGGCTTTCGAGCTCCTACAATGAGCAGTTCTTC.

The chain recombines TRBV10-3 with TRBJ2-4; tentative D call: TRBD1 (6 bases). V gave up 10 bases and J gave up 3 bases, with 19 bases separating them. The CDR3 spans 15 residues. Germline V lookup: CDR1 ENHRY, CDR2 SYGVKD. CDR3 loop: CATRVPGQNKNIQYF. The CDR3 DNA reads TGTGCCACCCGAGTGCCGGGACAAAACAAAAACATTCAGTACTTC.

The V gene is TRBV15, the J gene TRBJ2-1, with D perhaps assigned TRBD1 or TRBD2 (6 bases each). Germline V gene data show CDR1 as LNHNV and CDR2 as YYDKDF (reference sequence). The CDR3 consists of 9 residues. Between the trimmed V and J ends, which lost 7 bases and 15 bases, there was a span of 10 bases. CDR3 sequence reads: CATIRGRFF. CDR3 sequence (DNA): TGTGCCACCATACGGGGGCGGTTCTTC.

This chain joins TRBV4-1 and TRBJ1-5; D not resolved. The CDR3 loop spans 13 amino acids. V was trimmed by 1 base and J by 5 bases, leaving 6 bases between them. Germline V gene sequence: CDR1 MGHRA, CDR2 YSYEKL. The CDR3 loop reads CASSQAKDQPQHF. For the CDR3, the DNA is TGCGCCAGCAGCCAAGCGAAGGATCAGCCCCAGCATTTT.

This clonotype was seen a handful of times. The chain carries TRBV20-1 and TRBJ2-7, with D unclear. Trimming removed 3 bases from V and 0 bases from J, with 12 bases in between. The germline CDR1 and CDR2 sequences are DFQATT and SNEGSKA (reference sequence). This CDR3 has 14 amino acids. The CDR3 reads CSARKRIDSYEQYF. The CDR3 DNA is TGCAGTGCTAGGAAGAGGATCGACTCCTACGAGCAGTACTTC.

The rearrangement joins TRBV20-1 to TRBJ2-5, with 11 bases that match TRBD2. Germline trimming cut 1 base from V and 5 bases from J; bases unmatched to any gene: 3. The CDR3 extends over 14 amino acids. Germline V CDR1 and CDR2: DFQATT, SNEGSKA (reference sequence). The CDR3 nucleotides are TGCAGTGCTAGAGGGCCTAGCGGGAGGGAGACCCAGTACTTC. Translated: CSARGPSGRETQYF.

This clonotype came up a few times. The chain is built from TRBV18 and TRBJ2-7; 7 nucleotides match TRBD1. With V trimmed by 3 bases and J by 3 bases, 5 bases remained unmatched. Germline-derived CDR1 and CDR2 are KGHSH and LQKENI. The CDR3 consists of 14 residues. The DNA for the CDR3 is TGTGCCAGCTCACCGACAGGGATAGGCTACGAGCAGTACTTC. It is translated as CASSPTGIGYEQYF.

A few counts support this clonotype. The chain couples TRBV11-2 to TRBJ1-4, with 7 bases fitting TRBD1. The junction had 8 bases not matched to a gene; V was cut back by 5 bases and J by 8 bases. The CDR3 spans 14 residues. Per the germline V gene, CDR1 is SGHAT and CDR2 is FQNNGV. CDR3 DNA: TGTGCCAGCAGCGCACAGGGGATTGGAGAAAAACTGTTTTTT. It yields the protein CASSAQGIGEKLFF. Full variable domain (rest looked up from reference TRBV11-2 and TRBJ1-4): EAGVAQSPRYKIIEKRQSVAFWCNPISGHATLYWYQQILGQGPKLLIQFQNNGVVDDSQLPKDRFSAERLKGVDSTLKIQPAKLEDSAVYLCASSAQGIGEKLFFGSGTQLSVL.

This clonotype was recorded a few times. The chain combines TRBV25-1 with TRBJ2-7; TRBD1 agrees at 12 bases. The CDR3 is made up of 15 amino acids. J lost 6 bases, V lost 2 bases, and 5 bases had no gene match. The germline gives CDR1 MGHDK, CDR2 SYGVNS. The CDR3 nucleotides are TGTGCCAGCAGTGAACCCGGGACAGGGGGCCTCGAGCAGTACTTC. Encoded protein: CASSEPGTGGLEQYF.

Only a few counts were recorded for this clonotype. CDR3 coding DNA: TGCAGTGCTAGACTACTAGCGGGAGGGCCCGGCAATGAGCAGTTCTTC. Encoded protein: CSARLLAGGPGNEQFF. The J gene is TRBJ2-1, the V gene TRBV20-1, with 13 nucleotides matching TRBD2. The CDR3 sequence is 16 residues long. The germline V gene has CDR1 DFQATT and CDR2 SNEGSKA (reference sequence). V lost 2 bases to trimming and J lost 6 bases; unmatched junction nucleotides: 7.

This sequence joins TRBV20-1 and TRBJ2-1; D is unresolved. V lost 6 bases and J 3 bases, leaving 15 bases between the germline ends. Germline V gives CDR1 DFQATT, CDR2 SNEGSKA (reference sequence). This CDR3 comprises 14 residues. CDR3 sequence (DNA): TGCAGTGCCACGAGGAGAATGGGCTACAATGAGCAGTTCTTC. Protein sequence: CSATRRMGYNEQFF.

Only a few counts were recorded for this clonotype. V and J are TRBV5-1 and TRBJ2-6; 8 nucleotides align to TRBD1. The ends lost 2 bases at V and 2 bases at J; junction bases unmatched: 6. The CDR3 runs to 17 residues. The germline V gene has CDR1 SGHRS and CDR2 YFSETQ. The CDR3: CASSFNPDRAGANVLTF. Here the CDR3 DNA reads TGCGCCAGCAGCTTCAACCCGGACAGGGCTGGGGCCAACGTCCTGACTTTC.